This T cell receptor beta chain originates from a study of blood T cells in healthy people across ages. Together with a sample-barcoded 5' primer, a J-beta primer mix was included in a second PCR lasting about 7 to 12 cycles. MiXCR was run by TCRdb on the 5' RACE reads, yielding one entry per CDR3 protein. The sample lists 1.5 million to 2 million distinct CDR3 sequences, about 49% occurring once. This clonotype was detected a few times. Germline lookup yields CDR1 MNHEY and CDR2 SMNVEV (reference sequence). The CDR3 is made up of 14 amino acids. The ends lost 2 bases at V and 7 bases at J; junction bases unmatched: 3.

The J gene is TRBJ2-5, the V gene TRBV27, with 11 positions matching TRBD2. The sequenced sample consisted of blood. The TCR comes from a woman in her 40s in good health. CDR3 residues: CASSLRGLAGTQYF. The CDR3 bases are TGTGCCAGCAGTTTACGCGGACTAGCGGGGACCCAGTACTTC.